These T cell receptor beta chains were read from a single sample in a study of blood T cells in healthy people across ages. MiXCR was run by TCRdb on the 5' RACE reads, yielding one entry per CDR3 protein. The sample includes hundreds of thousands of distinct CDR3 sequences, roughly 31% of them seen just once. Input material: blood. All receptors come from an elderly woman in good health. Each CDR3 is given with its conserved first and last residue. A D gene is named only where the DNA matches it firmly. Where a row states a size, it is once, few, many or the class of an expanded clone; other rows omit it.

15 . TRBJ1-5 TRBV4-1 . CASTPAGQSNQPQHF TGCGCCAGCACCCCAGCTGGGCAGAGCAATCAGCCCCAGCATTTT
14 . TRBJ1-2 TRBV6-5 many CASSSRPYGKGYTF TGTGCCAGCAGTTCTCGACCCTACGGGAAGGGCTACACCTTC
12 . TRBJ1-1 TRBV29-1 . CSVAPPRTEAFF TGCAGCGTTGCACCCCCGAGAACTGAAGCTTTCTTT
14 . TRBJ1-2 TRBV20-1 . CSATVTLGPYGYTF TGCAGTGCTACAGTGACCCTTGGCCCCTATGGCTACACCTTC
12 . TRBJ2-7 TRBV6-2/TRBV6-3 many CASRGTDYEQYF TGTGCCAGCAGGGGGACGGATTACGAGCAGTACTTC
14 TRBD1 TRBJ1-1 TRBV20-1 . CSAREAGGNTEAFF TGCAGTGCTAGAGAGGCAGGGGGGAACACTGAAGCTTTCTTT
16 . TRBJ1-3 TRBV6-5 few CASSYARPSSGNTIYF TGTGCCAGCAGTTACGCCAGGCCGAGCTCTGGAAACACCATATATTTT
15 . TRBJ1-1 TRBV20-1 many CSAREVPKANTEAFF TGCAGTGCTAGAGAGGTTCCTAAAGCGAACACTGAAGCTTTCTTT
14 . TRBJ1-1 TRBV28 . CASSFRGESTEAFF TGTGCCAGCAGTTTCCGGGGGGAGAGCACTGAAGCTTTCTTT
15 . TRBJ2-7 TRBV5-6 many CASSLEQAWPYEQYF TGTGCCAGCAGCTTGGAGCAGGCCTGGCCATACGAGCAGTACTTC
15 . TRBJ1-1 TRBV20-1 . CSALGGGRTNTEAFF TGCAGTGCCCTTGGGGGGGGGCGGACGAACACTGAAGCTTTCTTT
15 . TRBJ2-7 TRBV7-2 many CASSLVDGSSYEQYF TGTGCCAGCAGCTTGGTGGACGGGAGCTCCTACGAGCAGTACTTC
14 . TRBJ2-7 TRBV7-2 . CASSWTDTIREQYF TGTGCCAGCAGCTGGACAGATACCATCAGGGAGCAGTACTTC
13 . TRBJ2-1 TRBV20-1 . CSARDPGIGEQFF TGCAGTGCTAGAGATCCGGGAATAGGTGAGCAGTTCTTC
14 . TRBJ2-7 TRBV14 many CASSQVGGVDEQYF TGTGCCAGCAGCCAAGTCGGAGGGGTGGACGAGCAGTACTTC
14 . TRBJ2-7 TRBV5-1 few CASSFRGAYNEQYF TGCGCCAGCAGCTTCCGGGGTGCCTACAATGAGCAGTACTTC
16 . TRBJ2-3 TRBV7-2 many CASSFFTGGGDGGQYF TGTGCCAGCAGCTTCTTTACAGGAGGGGGTGATGGCGGGCAGTATTTT
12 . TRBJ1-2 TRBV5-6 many CASSSTVLGYTF TGTGCCAGCAGCTCGACAGTCTTAGGCTACACCTTC
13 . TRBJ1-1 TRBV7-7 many CASSLAPGTEAFF TGTGCTAGCAGCTTAGCGCCCGGGACTGAAGCTTTCTTT
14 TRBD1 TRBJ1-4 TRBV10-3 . CATRGQGEIEKLFF TGTGCCACCAGGGGGCAGGGGGAAATTGAAAAACTGTTTTTT
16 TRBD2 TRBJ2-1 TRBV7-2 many CASSLVATSGYNEQFF TGTGCCAGCAGCTTAGTGGCGACTAGCGGCTACAATGAGCAGTTCTTC
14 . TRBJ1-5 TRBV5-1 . CASSYWGKESPQHF TGCGCCAGCAGCTACTGGGGGAAGGAAAGTCCCCAGCATTTT
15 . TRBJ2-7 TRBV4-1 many CASSHLNSDIYEQYF TGCGCCAGCAGCCACCTTAACAGTGATATCTACGAGCAGTACTTC
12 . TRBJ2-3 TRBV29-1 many CSVDEVTDTQYF TGCAGCGTTGACGAGGTAACAGATACGCAGTATTTT
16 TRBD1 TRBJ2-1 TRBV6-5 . CASSFDDRVGWETQFF TGTGCCAGCAGTTTTGACGACAGGGTGGGTTGGGAGACCCAGTTCTTC
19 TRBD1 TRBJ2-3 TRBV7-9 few CASSLGNPGTGYYTDTQYF TGTGCCAGCAGCTTAGGGAACCCCGGGACAGGGTACTACACAGATACGCAGTATTTT
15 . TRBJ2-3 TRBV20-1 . CSARGGPGRTDTQYF TGCAGTGCCAGGGGGGGACCGGGACGCACAGATACGCAGTATTTT
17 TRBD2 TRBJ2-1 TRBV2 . CASSPGGGRESFYEQFF TGTGCCAGCTCACCAGGAGGAGGGCGGGAGTCGTTTTATGAGCAGTTCTTC
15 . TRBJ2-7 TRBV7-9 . CASSPAGVSYNEQYF TGTGCCAGCAGCCCGGCCGGGGTCTCCTACAATGAGCAGTACTTC
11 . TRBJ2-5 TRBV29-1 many CSVEDGYTQYF TGCAGCGTTGAAGATGGGTATACCCAGTACTTC
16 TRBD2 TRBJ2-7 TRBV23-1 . CASSQSAGPLYNEQYF TGCGCCAGCAGTCAATCAGCGGGGCCCCTTTACAATGAGCAGTACTTC
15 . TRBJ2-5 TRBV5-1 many CASSLSGGGTETQYF TGCGCCAGCAGCTTGTCTGGAGGGGGCACGGAGACCCAGTACTTC
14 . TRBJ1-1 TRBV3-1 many CASSQEGGSTEAFF TGTGCCAGCAGCCAAGAAGGGGGTTCCACTGAAGCTTTCTTT
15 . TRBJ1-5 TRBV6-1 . CASSEVGPSNQPQHF TGTGCCAGCAGTGAAGTGGGTCCTAGCAATCAGCCCCAGCATTTT
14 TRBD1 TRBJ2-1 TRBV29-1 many CSERTGSSYNEQFF TGCAGCGAGCGGACAGGGAGCTCCTACAATGAGCAGTTCTTC
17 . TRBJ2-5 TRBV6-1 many CASSDLPGAGSQETQYF TGTGCCAGCAGTGATCTCCCCGGGGCAGGGTCTCAAGAGACCCAGTACTTC
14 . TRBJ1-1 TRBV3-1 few CASSQGLGNTEAFF TGTGCCAGCAGCCAAGGCTTAGGGAACACTGAAGCTTTCTTT
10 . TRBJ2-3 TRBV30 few CAWSVDTQYF TGTGCCTGGAGTGTAGATACGCAGTATTTT
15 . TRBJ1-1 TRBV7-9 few CASSKLNRVSTEAFF TGTGCCAGCAGCAAACTGAACCGCGTGAGTACTGAAGCTTTCTTT
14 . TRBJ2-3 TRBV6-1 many CASSPVGGSGTQYF TGTGCCAGCAGTCCCGTAGGGGGGTCGGGTACGCAGTATTTT
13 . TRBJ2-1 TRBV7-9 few CASSLGSQETQFF TGTGCCAGCAGCTTAGGCAGCCAAGAGACCCAGTTCTTC
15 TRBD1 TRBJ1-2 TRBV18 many CASSSALDRGHGYTF TGTGCCAGCTCATCAGCTCTCGACAGGGGGCATGGCTACACCTTC